This T cell receptor (beta chain) was retrieved from a study of blood T cell repertoires in COVID-19. Study at large: COVID-19 samples from acute and convalescent phases originated in the United States, Italy and Spain.

Source study methods: Estimated nucleated cell counts came from reference gene primer amplification. Only in-frame clones appear in the TCRdb table, and some are missing; sequencing was by immunoSEQ multiplex PCR. For V, J and clone size, that table is used; D and trimming come from the DNA. Of about 490,000 clones listed, approximately 85% are singletons. From germline, CDR1 is MDHEN and CDR2 SYDVKM. The length of the CDR3 is 14 residues. With V trimmed by 9 bases and J by 5 bases, 10 bases remained unmatched. The chain recombines TRBV28 with TRBJ2-5; 9 positions match TRBD2. The sequence was collected from a human donor in a cohort sampled during active COVID-19. Sequencing input: peripheral blood. CDR3 DNA: TGTGCCAGTCGAGGCGGGAGGGCCTCTGAGACCCAGTACTTC. Translation: CASRGGRASETQYF.